These 8 T cell receptor beta chains originate from one sample sequenced in a study of blood T cell repertoires in COVID-19. The method was immunoSEQ multiplex PCR; TCRdb's version includes in-frame clones alone and lacks a portion of them. This sample has fewer than 350,000 clones, with roughly 90% found just once. Sequencing was performed on PBMCs or T cells enriched from blood (not recorded which). These receptors originate from a woman aged 35 to 49 who had recovered from COVID-19.

V usage is TRBV30 and J usage is TRBJ2-7, with 9 bases matching TRBD1. The length of the CDR3 is 13 residues. From germline, CDR1 is GTSNPN and CDR2 SVGIG (reference sequence). V shed 2 bases and J 6 bases; nucleotides not matched to a gene: 5. The CDR3 region has the DNA TGTGCCTGGAGTATCGGGACAGGGCTCGAGCAGTACTTC. Translating it yields CAWSIGTGLEQYF. The full variable domain, completed using reference TRBV30 and TRBJ2-7, is SQTIHQWPATLVQPVGSPLSLECTVEGTSNPNLYWYRQAAGRGLQLLFYSVGIGQISSEVPQNLSASRPQDRQFILSSKKLLLSDSGFYLCAWSIGTGLEQYFGPGTRLTVT.

In its sample, this clone was seen once. This sequence joins TRBV11-2 and TRBJ1-1; TRBD1 matches 11 bases. CDR3 length: 15 amino acids. From germline, CDR1 is SGHAT and CDR2 FQNNGV. With V trimmed by 7 bases and J by 5 bases, 9 bases remained unmatched. CDR3 protein: CASTRTGGLRTEAFF. The CDR3 nucleotides read TGTGCCAGCACGAGGACAGGGGGCTTACGGACTGAAGCTTTCTTT.

The sample holds one count of this clone. The chain uses TRBV6-6 and TRBJ1-3, with 7 nucleotides matching TRBD1. Trimming removed 8 bases from V and 9 bases from J; junction bases left unmatched: 16. This CDR3 spans 15 amino acids. The V gene's germline CDR1 is MNHNY and CDR2 SVGAGI (reference sequence). The CDR3 DNA sequence: TGTGCCAGCTGCGACCGCGCGACAGGGTTTGCCACCATATATTTT. As protein: CASCDRATGFATIYF.

This rearrangement joins TRBV11-2 to TRBJ2-5, with TRBD1 identical over 7 bases. V shed 5 bases and J 3 bases; nucleotides not matched to a gene: 3. This CDR3 is 13 amino acids long. Germline CDR1 SGHAT, CDR2 FQNNGV. The CDR3 reads CASSVDREETQYF. CDR3 bases: TGTGCCAGCAGCGTCGACAGGGAAGAGACCCAGTACTTC.

The V call is TRBV12-3 or TRBV12-4, the J call TRBJ1-2; no firm D call. V was trimmed by 2 bases and J by 8 bases, leaving 9 bases between them. This CDR3 has 12 amino acids. The CDR3 protein is CASSLRFRGYTF. In nucleotides, the CDR3 is TGTGCCAGCAGTTTAAGGTTCAGGGGCTACACCTTC.

The chain carries TRBV5-1 and TRBJ1-2, with TRBD1 identical over 8 bases. The ends lost 4 bases at V and 1 base at J; junction bases unmatched: 15. Germline V gives CDR1 SGHRS, CDR2 YFSETQ. The CDR3 length is 18 residues. CDR3 amino acids: CASSPEGRGPTFNYGYTF. In DNA form, the CDR3 reads TGCGCCAGCAGCCCTGAAGGCAGGGGGCCAACTTTTAACTATGGCTACACCTTC.

This clone has only a few counts. The rearrangement links TRBV29-1 to TRBJ2-2, with 8 bases that match TRBD2. Germline V CDR1 and CDR2: SQVTM, ANQGSEA. V shed 3 bases, J shed 0 bases, and the junction held 3 bases outside the gene matches. The CDR3 has 15 residues. The chain's CDR3 is CSVDREGANTGELFF. CDR3 nucleotides: TGCAGCGTTGATCGGGAGGGGGCGAACACCGGGGAGCTGTTTTTT.

The V gene is TRBV5-5, the J gene TRBJ2-1, with D perhaps TRBD2 (6 bases). The CDR3 extends over 16 amino acids. V lost 0 bases and J 5 bases, leaving 15 bases between the germline ends. Germline values: CDR1 SGHKS, CDR2 YYEKEE (reference sequence). The CDR3 here is CASSLGGAGFDNEQFF. The CDR3 nucleotides are TGTGCCAGCAGCTTGGGGGGCGCGGGGTTCGACAATGAGCAGTTCTTC.